This entry describes one T cell receptor beta chain. Trimming removed 4 bases at V and 4 bases at J, with 4 bases between. This CDR3 is built from 11 residues. Germline lookup yields CDR1 MNHEY and CDR2 SMNVEV (reference sequence). Source study methods: Reference gene primers were amplified, and this amplification served to estimate nucleated cell counts. Assay used: immunoSEQ multiplex PCR; TCRdb lists only in-frame clones, some missing. V and J calls and clone size are those listed in that table; D and trimming were worked out from the DNA. The sample yields 75,000 to 100,000 clones, around 87% seen once. This sample stems from a study of blood T cell repertoires in COVID-19. About the study: Donors in the United States, Italy and Spain gave samples during acute or convalescent COVID-19. The analysed material was cDNA or gDNA that came from T cells, B-cell-depleted T cells, or PBMCs.

The sequence came from a human donor with acute or convalescent COVID-19. The donor label of this sample is uncertain. This chain links TRBV27 with TRBJ2-5; D gene uncertain. The sample was peripheral blood. DNA of the CDR3: TGTGCCAGCAGTTCGGGAGAGACCCAGTACTTC. As protein: CASSSGETQYF.